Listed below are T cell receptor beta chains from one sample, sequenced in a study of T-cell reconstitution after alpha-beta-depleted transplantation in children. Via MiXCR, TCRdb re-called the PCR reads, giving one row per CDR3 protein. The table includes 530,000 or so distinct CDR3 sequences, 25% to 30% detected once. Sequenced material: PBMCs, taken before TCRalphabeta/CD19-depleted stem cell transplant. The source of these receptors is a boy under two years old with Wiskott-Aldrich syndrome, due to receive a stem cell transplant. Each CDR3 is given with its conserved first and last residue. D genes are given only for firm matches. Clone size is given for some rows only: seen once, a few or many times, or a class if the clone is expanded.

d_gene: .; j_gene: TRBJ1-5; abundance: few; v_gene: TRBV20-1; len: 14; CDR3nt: TGCAGTGCTAGAGTGGTCGGATACGGTCAGCCCCAGCATTTT; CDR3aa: CSARVVGYGQPQHF
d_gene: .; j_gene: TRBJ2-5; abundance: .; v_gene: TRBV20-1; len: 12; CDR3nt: TGCAGTGCTAGCCCTGGAGAAGAGACCCAGTACTTC; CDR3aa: CSASPGEETQYF
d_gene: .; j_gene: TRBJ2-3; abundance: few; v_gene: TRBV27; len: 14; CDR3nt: TGTGCCAGCAGTGCCACCGGGGCCCCAGATACGCAGTATTTT; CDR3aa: CASSATGAPDTQYF
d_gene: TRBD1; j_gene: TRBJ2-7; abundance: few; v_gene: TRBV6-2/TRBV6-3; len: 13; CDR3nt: TGTGCCAGCAGAGGGACAGCCGCCTACGAGCAGTACTTC; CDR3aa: CASRGTAAYEQYF
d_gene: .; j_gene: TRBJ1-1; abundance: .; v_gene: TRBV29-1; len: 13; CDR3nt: TGCAGCGTTTTGGTCCATGCTGGGACTGAAGCTTTCTTT; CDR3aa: CSVLVHAGTEAFF
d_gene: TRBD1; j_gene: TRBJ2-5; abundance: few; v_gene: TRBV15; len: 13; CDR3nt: TGTGCCACCAGCACCGGACAGGGGAAGACCCAGTACTTC; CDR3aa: CATSTGQGKTQYF
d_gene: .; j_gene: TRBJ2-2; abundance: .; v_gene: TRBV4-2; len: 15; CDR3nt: TGTGCCAGCAGCCAGACCGGGATGTACACCGGGGAGCTGTTTTTT; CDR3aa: CASSQTGMYTGELFF
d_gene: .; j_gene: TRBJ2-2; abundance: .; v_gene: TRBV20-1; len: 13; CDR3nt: TGCAGTGCTAGTCCCAGGAACACCGGGGAGCTGTTTTTT; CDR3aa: CSASPRNTGELFF
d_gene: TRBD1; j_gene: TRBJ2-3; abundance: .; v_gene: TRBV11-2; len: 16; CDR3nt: TGTGCCAGCAGCCCAGACAGGGGATTAAGCACAGATACGCAGTATTTT; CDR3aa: CASSPDRGLSTDTQYF
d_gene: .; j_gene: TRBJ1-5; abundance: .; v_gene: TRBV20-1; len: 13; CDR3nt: TGCAGTGCCGTGGGGAATAGCAATCAGCCCCAGCATTTT; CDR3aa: CSAVGNSNQPQHF
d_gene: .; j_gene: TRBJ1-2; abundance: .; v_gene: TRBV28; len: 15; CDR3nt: TGTGCCAGCAGTTTATTGTGGAGGGAGAGGAATGGCTACACCTTC; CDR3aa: CASSLLWRERNGYTF
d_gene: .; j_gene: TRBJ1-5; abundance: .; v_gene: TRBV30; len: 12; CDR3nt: TGTGCCGAACAGGGAAGCAATCAGCCCCAGCATTTT; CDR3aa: CAEQGSNQPQHF
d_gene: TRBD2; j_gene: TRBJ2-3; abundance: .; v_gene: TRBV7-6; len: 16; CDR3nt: TGTGCCAGCAGCCCGACTAGCGGGAGCACCAGGGATACGCAGTATTTT; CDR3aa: CASSPTSGSTRDTQYF
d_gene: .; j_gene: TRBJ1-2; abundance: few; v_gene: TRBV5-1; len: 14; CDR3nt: TGCGCCAGCCGCCAGGAGCATACTAACTATGGCTACACCTTC; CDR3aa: CASRQEHTNYGYTF
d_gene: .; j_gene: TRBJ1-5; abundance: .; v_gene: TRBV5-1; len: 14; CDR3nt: TGCGCCAGCAGCTTGGCCGTGGGGGGACAGCCCCAGCATTTT; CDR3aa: CASSLAVGGQPQHF
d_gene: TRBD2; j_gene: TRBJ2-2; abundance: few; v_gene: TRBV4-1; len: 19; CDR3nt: TGCGCCAGCAGCCTGGGGACTAGCGGGAGGGCCTTGGGAACCGGGGAGCTGTTTTTT; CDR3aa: CASSLGTSGRALGTGELFF
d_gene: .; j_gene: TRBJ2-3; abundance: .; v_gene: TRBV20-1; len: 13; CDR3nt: TGCAGTGCCATTAAGCGGAACACAGATACGCAGTATTTT; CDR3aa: CSAIKRNTDTQYF
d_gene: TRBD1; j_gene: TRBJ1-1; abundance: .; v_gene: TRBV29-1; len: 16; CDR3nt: TGCAGCGTTGATGGTTTGCAGGGGGCATGGGACACTGAAGCTTTCTTT; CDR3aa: CSVDGLQGAWDTEAFF
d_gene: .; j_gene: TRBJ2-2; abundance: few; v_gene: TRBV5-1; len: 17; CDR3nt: TGCGCCAGCAGCTTGATGGGTTACGGCTCTTCTACCGGGGAGCTGTTTTTT; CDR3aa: CASSLMGYGSSTGELFF
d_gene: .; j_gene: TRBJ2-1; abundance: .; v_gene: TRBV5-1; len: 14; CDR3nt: TGCGCCAGCAGCCGCCAGGTCACCTACAATGAGCAGTTCTTC; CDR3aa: CASSRQVTYNEQFF
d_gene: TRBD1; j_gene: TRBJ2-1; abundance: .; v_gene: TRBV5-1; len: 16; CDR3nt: TGCGCCAGCAGCTTGGAACCGGGACAGGGAGGCAATGAGCAGTTCTTC; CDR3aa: CASSLEPGQGGNEQFF
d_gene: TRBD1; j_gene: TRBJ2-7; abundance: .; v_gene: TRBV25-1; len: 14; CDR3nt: TGTGCCAGCAGTGACAGGGGGCCCTCCTACGAGCAGTACTTC; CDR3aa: CASSDRGPSYEQYF
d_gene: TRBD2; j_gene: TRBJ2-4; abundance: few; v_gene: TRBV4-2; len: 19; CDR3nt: TGTGCCAGCAGCCAAGATAAGGGCAGCGGGGGTTATGGCAAAAACATTCAGTACTTC; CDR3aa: CASSQDKGSGGYGKNIQYF
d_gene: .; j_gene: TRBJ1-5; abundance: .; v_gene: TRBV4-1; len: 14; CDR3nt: TGCGCCAGCAGCCAAGAACCCTATCATCAGCCCCAGCATTTT; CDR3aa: CASSQEPYHQPQHF
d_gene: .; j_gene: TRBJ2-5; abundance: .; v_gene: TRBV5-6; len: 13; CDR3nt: TGTGCCAGCAGCTTAACGGAAGGCGAGACCCAGTACTTC; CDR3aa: CASSLTEGETQYF
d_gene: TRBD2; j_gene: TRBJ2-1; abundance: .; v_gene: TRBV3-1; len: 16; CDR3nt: TGTGCCAGCAGCCAAGATCAGGCGGGGGCCTACAATGAGCAGTTCTTC; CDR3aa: CASSQDQAGAYNEQFF
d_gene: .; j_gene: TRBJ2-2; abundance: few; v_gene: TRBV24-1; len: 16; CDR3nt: TGTGCCACCAGTGACCAGGGACAACGAAACACCGGGGAGCTGTTTTTT; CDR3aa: CATSDQGQRNTGELFF
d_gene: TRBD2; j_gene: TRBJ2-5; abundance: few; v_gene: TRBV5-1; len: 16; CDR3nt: TGCGCCAGCAGCTTTGGGACTAGCGGGAGGATGGAGACCCAGTACTTC; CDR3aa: CASSFGTSGRMETQYF
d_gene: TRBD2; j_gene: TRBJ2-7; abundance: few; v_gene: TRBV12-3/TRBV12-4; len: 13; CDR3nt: TGTGCCAGCAGCTGGACTAGGTTGGGAGAGCAGTACTTC; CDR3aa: CASSWTRLGEQYF
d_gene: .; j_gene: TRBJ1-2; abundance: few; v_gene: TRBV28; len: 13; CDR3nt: TGTGCCAGCAGTTTATTGGGGACCTGGGGCTACACCTTC; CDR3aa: CASSLLGTWGYTF
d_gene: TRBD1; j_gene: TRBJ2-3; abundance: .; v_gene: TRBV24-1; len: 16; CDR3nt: TGTGCCACCAGTGATCAAAGGGGGCTGCGTACAGATACGCAGTATTTT; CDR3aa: CATSDQRGLRTDTQYF
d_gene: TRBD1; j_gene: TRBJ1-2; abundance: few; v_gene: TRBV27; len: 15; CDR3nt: TGTGCCAGCAGAACAGGGGGGTTCCCCTTTAGTGGCTACACCTTC; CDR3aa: CASRTGGFPFSGYTF
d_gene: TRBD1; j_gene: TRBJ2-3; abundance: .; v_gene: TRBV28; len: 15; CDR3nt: TGTGCCAGCAGCCCTACAGGGGGCCGGGCAGATACGCAGTATTTT; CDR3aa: CASSPTGGRADTQYF
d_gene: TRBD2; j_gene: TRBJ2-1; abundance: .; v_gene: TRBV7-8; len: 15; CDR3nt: TGTGCCAGCAGCACTGTAGCGGGGACGTACAATGAGCAGTTCTTC; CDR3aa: CASSTVAGTYNEQFF
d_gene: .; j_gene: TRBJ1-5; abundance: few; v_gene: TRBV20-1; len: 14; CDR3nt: TGCAGTGCTAGATACGGGAGGGGCAATCAGCCCCAGCATTTT; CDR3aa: CSARYGRGNQPQHF
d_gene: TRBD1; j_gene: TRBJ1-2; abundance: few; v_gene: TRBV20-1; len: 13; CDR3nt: TGCAGTGCTAGACCCTCAAGACAGGGAGGCTACACCTTC; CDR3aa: CSARPSRQGGYTF
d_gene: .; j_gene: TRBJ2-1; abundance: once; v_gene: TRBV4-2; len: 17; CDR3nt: TGTGCCAGCAGCCAAGATTTCCTAGCGAGTGCATACAATGAGCAGTTCTTC; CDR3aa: CASSQDFLASAYNEQFF
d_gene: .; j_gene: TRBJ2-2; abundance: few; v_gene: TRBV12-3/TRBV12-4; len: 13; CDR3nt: TGTGCCAGCAGTTCGACAGTCACCGGGGAGCTGTTTTTT; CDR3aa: CASSSTVTGELFF
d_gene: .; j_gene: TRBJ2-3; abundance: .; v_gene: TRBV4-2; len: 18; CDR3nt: TGTGCCAGCAGCCGATCCTCGGGGTGGGGCGCCAACACAGATACGCAGTATTTT; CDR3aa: CASSRSSGWGANTDTQYF
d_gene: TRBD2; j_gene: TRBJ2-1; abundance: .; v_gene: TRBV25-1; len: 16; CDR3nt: TGTGCCAGCAGTGAATCGGGACTAAGCTCCTACAATGAGCAGTTCTTC; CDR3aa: CASSESGLSSYNEQFF
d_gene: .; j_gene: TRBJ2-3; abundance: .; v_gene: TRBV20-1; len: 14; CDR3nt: TGCAGTGCCGCTACAGGTTTGGTCACAGATACGCAGTATTTT; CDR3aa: CSAATGLVTDTQYF
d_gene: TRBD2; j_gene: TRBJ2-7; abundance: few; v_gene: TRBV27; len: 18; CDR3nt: TGTGCCAGCAGTTTATCGGACAAACTAGCGGGAGGTCTAAATGAGCAGTACTTC; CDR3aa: CASSLSDKLAGGLNEQYF
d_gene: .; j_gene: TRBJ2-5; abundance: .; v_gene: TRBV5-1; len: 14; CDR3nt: TGCGCCAGCAGCAGAGGATCGACGTACGAGACCCAGTACTTC; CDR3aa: CASSRGSTYETQYF
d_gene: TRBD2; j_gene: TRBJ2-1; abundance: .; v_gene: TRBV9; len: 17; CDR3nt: TGTGCCAGCAGCGTAGTATATGGGGAGGGGAGACACAATGAGCAGTTCTTC; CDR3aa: CASSVVYGEGRHNEQFF
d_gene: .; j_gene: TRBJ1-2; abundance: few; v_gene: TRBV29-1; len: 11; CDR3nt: TGCAGCGGCCTTGACATGCATGGCTACACCTTC; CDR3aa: CSGLDMHGYTF
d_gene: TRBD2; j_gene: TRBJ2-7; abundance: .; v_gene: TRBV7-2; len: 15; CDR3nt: TGTGCCAGCAGCCCTAGGGCCAGCGGGACCTACGAGCAGTACTTC; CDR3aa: CASSPRASGTYEQYF
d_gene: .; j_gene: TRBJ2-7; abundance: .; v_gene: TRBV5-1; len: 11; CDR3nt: TGCGCCAGCAGCACCGGTCCCGAGCAGTACTTC; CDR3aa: CASSTGPEQYF
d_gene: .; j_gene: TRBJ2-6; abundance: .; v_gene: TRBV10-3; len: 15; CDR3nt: TGTGCCATCAGCGGCCCGGGCCTGGAGTCCAACGTCCTGACTTTC; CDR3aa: CAISGPGLESNVLTF
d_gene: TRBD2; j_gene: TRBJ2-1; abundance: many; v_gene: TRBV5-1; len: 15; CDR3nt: TGCGCCAGCAGCCCCGGGACTAGCGGTTACAATGAGCAGTTCTTC; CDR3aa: CASSPGTSGYNEQFF
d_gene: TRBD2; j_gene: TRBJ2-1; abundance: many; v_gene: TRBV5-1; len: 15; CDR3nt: TGTGCCAGCAGCTTAGTAGCGGGAGTGTACAATGAGCAGTTCTTC; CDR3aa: CASSLVAGVYNEQFF
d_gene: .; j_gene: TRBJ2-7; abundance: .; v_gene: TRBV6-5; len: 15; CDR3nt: TGTGCCAGCAGTTACTCCCTAGGGTTCTCCTACGAGCAGTACTTC; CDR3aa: CASSYSLGFSYEQYF
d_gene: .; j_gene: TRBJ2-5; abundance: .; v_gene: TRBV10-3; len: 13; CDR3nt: TGTGCCATCAGTGAGTCCCGGGAAGAGACCCAGTACTTC; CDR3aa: CAISESREETQYF
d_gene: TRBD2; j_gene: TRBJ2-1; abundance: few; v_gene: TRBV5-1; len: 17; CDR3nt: TGCGCCAGCAGCTTGGGACTAGCGGGATCGTACTACAATGAGCAGTTCTTC; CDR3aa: CASSLGLAGSYYNEQFF